This T cell receptor beta chain was sequenced in a study of neurological immune-mediated disorders (dated 2019 in TCRdb). General notes on the study: The study compared peripheral blood TCR-beta repertoires of HTLV-I-associated myelopathy (HAM/TSP) patients, multiple sclerosis patients and healthy controls using UMI-based sequencing. Alongside PBMC samples, the set of 106 TCR-beta libraries contained longitudinal samples, technical triplicates, and paired CD4+ and CD8+ T-cell subsets that had been sorted. The cohort was made up of approximately 71 subjects, consisting of around 14 HAM/TSP patients, around 35 multiple sclerosis patients and around 20 healthy controls. Overall study results and their limits: TCR clonal expansion was highest in HAM/TSP patients and lowest in MS patients, with MS patients falling below even healthy controls. Across subjects, expanded clones never shared an identical CDR3 amino acid sequence, which suggests that the TCR-beta repertoires in every group were private.

Libraries from unsorted PBMCs were made from 2 million PBMCs kept in RNAlater at -80 degrees C until RNA extraction. Peripheral blood underwent Ficoll-Hypaque density gradient centrifugation to isolate PBMCs, which were then cryopreserved in liquid nitrogen. cDNA synthesis used template-switch 5'RACE with a primer carrying a 10-nucleotide random unique molecular identifier tagging each TCR transcript. Every sequencing run covered 15-18 subjects and yielded more than 170 million TCR-beta sequences. The RNeasy kit was used for extraction of total RNA. TCR-beta VDJ regions were amplified with primers for the TCR constant region and the 5'RACE anchor, using the KAPA Real-time Library Amplification kit. A first PCR added sample indexes and Illumina adaptors, and a second PCR then raised library yield. After Ampure bead purification, the roughly 650 bp TCR product was size-selected on a 2% E-gel SizeSelection system. Before pooling, libraries had their quality checked on a Bioanalyzer, their concentration measured with Qubit, and their quantity determined with the Kapa Library Quantification kit. Paired-end 2 x 150 bp sequencing of the libraries was performed on an Illumina HiSeq 2500. To increase sequence diversity, roughly 24-30% phiX was spiked into each library pool. The original methods were these. The quality-filtered reads were processed with the UMI-based MiGEC pipeline, whose error correction step removed more than 80% of the raw TCR sequences. IMGT germline references were used for aligning VDJ genes, and each clonotype was defined as a unique CDR3 amino acid sequence together with its V-J genes. Clonal expansion, Shannon diversity and CDR3 relatedness (CalcPairwiseDistances, ClusterSamples) were evaluated with VDJtools, and phylogenetic trees were built with CLCbio workbench. Expanded clones were defined as having at least 8 unique UMIs, based on coefficient-of-variation modelling across technical triplicates. TCRdb applied fastp at Q25 and MiXCR to the public reads, then kept only in-frame beta chains. Rows are combined by CDR3 protein, so each entry shows the most common genes and DNA. The V and J calls and clone size come from TCRdb's table, not from the authors' own analysis. For this sample the table gives about 36,000 distinct CDR3 sequences, of which over 9% were detected only once. The ten top clones hold approximately 6.9% of the sample.

V is clipped by 6 bases and J by 0 bases, and the sequence between their germline boundaries is 12 bases long. Spanning cysteine to phenylalanine, the CDR3 consists of 15 amino acids. CDR3 DNA is the only sequence kept; it has 45 bases, read in frame from the first base. The germline V gene encodes CDR1 SNHLY and CDR2 FYNNEI. At least ten counts were recorded for this clonotype. Its antigen remains unidentified. Base qualities were left out, and no much larger clone turns up one base away. The sequenced material came from PBMCs. This chain joins TRBV2 to TRBJ1-5; perhaps TRBD1 is the D gene, with 6 bases matching. This clonotype originated in a woman aged 25 to 39 with HTLV-1-associated myelopathy (HAM/TSP). In nucleotide form, the sequence is TGTGCCAGCAGAAACAGGGACCATAGCAATCAGCCCCAGCATTTT. It codes for CASRNRDHSNQPQHF. Supplemented by the reference TRBV2 and TRBJ1-5 proteins around the CDR3, the complete variable domain is EPEVTQTPSHQVTQMGQEVILRCVPISNHLYFYWYRQILGQKVEFLVSFYNNEISEKSEIFDDQFSVERPDGSNFTLKIRSTKLEDSAMYFCASRNRDHSNQPQHFGDGTRLSIL.